This T cell receptor beta chain derives from a study of T cells in Graves' hyperthyroidism and ophthalmopathy. Study observations and caveats: A 13 V-J signature model discriminated ophthalmopathy versus stable hyperthyroidism.

Regions amplified from RNA transcripts were the TCR beta CDR3 regions. Primed by the HTBI set, a first-round RT-PCR was run on the TCR CDR3. TCRdb passed the multiplex PCR reads through MiXCR, listing each CDR3 protein once. The sample has hundreds of thousands of distinct CDR3 sequences, less than 25% seen once. The germline gives CDR1 SGHVS, CDR2 FQNEAQ. This CDR3 has 17 residues. Trimming pared 2 bases from V and 2 bases from J, leaving 16 bases between. This clonotype was seen only a few times. The antigen is unknown. Active moderate-to-severe ophthalmopathy, Clinical Activity Score at least 3, NOSPECS at least 4, under 3 months' duration. Uncontrolled infection, other autoimmune disease, pregnancy or lactation disqualified patients from enrolment. PBMCs came from 9 to 10 ml fresh peripheral blood.

This clonotype was sampled from a man aged 25-45 years with Graves' ophthalmopathy. Sequences were obtained from blood. This chain joins TRBV7-8 and TRBJ1-5; D may be TRBD1 (6 bases). The CDR3 sequence: CASSLLANRERNQPQHF. The CDR3 DNA reads TGTGCCAGCAGCTTATTGGCTAACAGGGAACGCAATCAGCCCCAGCATTTT.